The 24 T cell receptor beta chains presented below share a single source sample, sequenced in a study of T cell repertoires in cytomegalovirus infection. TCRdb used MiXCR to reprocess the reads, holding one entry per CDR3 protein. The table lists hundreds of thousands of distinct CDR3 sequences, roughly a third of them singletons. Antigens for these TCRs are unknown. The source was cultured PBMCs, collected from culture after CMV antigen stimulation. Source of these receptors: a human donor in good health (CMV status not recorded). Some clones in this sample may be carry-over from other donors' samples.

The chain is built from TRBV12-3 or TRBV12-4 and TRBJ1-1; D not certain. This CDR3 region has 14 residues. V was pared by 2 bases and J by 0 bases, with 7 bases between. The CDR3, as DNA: TGTGCCAGCAGTTTATGGCGTATGAACACTGAAGCTTTCTTT. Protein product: CASSLWRMNTEAFF.

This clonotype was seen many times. CDR3 loop: CASSFRTASGANVLTF. CDR3 in DNA: TGTGCCAGCAGCTTCCGGACGGCCTCTGGGGCCAACGTCCTGACTTTC. The chain couples TRBV7-2 to TRBJ2-6, with no clear D. This CDR3 spans 16 amino acids. Deletions cut 3 bases from V and 0 bases from J, with 9 bases between. Germline CDR1 reads SGHTA; CDR2 reads FQGNSA.

CDR3 sequence (DNA): TGTGCCAGCAGTGCACTAGGCTACGAGCAGTACGTC. Its protein product is CASSALGYEQYV. The chain links TRBV6-1 to TRBJ2-7, with D maybe TRBD2 (5 bases). This CDR3 region has 12 residues. V lost 4 bases and J lost 3, with 7 bases in between. Germline V gene data show CDR1 as MNHNS and CDR2 as SASEGT.

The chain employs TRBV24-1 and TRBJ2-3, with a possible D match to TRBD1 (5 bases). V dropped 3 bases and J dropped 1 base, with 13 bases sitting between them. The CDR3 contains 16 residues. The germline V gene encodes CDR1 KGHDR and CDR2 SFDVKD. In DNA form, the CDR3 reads TGTGCCACCAGTGATGCGGCCAGGGAAGGCACAGATACGCAGTATTTT. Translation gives CATSDAAREGTDTQYF.

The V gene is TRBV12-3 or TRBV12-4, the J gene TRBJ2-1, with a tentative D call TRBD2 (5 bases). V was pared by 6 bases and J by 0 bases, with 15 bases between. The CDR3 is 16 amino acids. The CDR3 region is CASSPSGPFSYNEQFF. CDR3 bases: TGTGCCAGCAGCCCAAGCGGACCCTTCTCCTACAATGAGCAGTTCTTC.

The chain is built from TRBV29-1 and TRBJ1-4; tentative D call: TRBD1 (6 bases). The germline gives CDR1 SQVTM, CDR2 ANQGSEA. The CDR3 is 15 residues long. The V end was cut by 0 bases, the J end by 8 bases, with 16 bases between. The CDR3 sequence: CSVEDMDRAGEKLFF. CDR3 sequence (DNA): TGCAGCGTTGAAGACATGGACAGAGCGGGCGAAAAACTGTTTTTT.

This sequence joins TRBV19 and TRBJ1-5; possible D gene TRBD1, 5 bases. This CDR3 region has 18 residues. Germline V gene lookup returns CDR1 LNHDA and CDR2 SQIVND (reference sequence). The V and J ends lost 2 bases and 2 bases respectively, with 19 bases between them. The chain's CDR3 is CASSIRGNGASGNQPQHF. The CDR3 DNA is TGTGCCAGTAGTATACGGGGCAACGGCGCTAGTGGCAATCAGCCCCAGCATTTT. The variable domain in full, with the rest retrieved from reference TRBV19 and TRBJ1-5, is DGGITQSPKYLFRKEGQNVTLSCEQNLNHDAMYWYRQDPGQGLRLIYYSQIVNDFQKGDIAEGYSVSREKKESFPLTVTSAQKNPTAFYLCASSIRGNGASGNQPQHFGDGTRLSIL.

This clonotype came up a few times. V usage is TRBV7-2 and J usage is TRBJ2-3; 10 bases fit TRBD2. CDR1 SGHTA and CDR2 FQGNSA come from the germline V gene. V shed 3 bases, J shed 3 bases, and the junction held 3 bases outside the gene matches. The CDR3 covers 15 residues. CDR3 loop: CASSFLAGETDTQYF. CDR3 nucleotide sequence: TGTGCCAGCAGCTTCCTAGCGGGAGAAACAGATACGCAGTATTTT.

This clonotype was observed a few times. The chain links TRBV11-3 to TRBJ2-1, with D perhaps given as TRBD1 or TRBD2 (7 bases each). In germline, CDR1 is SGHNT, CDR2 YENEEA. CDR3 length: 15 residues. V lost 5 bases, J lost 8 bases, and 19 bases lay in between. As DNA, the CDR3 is TGTGCCAGCAGCGCCGCAGGGGGGGTTGTCGATGAGCAGTTCTTC. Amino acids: CASSAAGGVVDEQFF.

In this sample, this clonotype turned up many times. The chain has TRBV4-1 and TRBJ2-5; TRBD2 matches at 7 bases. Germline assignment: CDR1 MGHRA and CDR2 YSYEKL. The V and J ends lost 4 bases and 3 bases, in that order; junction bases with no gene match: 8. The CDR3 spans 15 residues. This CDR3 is CASSLEGGLEETQYF. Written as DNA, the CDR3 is TGCGCCAGCAGCCTAGAGGGAGGGTTGGAAGAGACCCAGTACTTC.

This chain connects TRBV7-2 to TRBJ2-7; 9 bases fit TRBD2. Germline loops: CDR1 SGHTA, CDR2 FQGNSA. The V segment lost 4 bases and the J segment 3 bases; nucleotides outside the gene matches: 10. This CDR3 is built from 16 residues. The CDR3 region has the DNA TGTGCCAGCAGCTACCCATTTAGCGGGAGTCACTACGAGCAGTACTTC. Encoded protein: CASSYPFSGSHYEQYF.

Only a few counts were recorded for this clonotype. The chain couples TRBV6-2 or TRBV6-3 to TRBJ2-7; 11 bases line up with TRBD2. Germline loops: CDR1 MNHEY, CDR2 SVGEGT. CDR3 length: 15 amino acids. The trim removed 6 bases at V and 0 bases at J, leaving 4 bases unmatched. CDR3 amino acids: CASRTSGMSSYEQYV. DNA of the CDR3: TGTGCCAGCAGGACTAGCGGGATGAGCTCCTACGAGCAGTACGTC.

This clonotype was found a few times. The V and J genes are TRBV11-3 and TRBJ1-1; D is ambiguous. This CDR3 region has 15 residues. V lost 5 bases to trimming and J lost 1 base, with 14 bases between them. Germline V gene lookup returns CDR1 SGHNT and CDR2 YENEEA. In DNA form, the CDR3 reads TGTGCCAGCAGCGCCTACATGTCGGGGAACACTGAAGCTTTCTTT. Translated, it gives CASSAYMSGNTEAFF.

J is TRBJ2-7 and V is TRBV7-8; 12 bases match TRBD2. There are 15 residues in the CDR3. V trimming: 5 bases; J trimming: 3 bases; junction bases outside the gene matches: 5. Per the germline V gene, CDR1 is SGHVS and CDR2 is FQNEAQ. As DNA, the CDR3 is TGTGCCAGCAGCACCCGACTAGCGGGAGTCTACGAGCAGTACTTC. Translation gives CASSTRLAGVYEQYF.

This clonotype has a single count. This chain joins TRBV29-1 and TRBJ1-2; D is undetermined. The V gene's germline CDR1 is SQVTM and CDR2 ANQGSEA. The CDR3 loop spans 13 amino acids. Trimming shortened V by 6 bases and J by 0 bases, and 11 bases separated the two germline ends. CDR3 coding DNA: TGCAGCGTAAACCTAAATTCTAACTATGGCTACACCTTC. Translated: CSVNLNSNYGYTF.

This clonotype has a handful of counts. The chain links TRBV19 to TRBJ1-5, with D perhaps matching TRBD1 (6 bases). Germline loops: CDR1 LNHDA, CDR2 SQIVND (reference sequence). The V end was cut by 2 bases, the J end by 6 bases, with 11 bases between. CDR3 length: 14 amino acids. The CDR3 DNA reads TGTGCCAGTAGTATACCCGGGGGCATTCAGCCCCAGCATTTT. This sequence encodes CASSIPGGIQPQHF. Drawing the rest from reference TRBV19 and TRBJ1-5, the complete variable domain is DGGITQSPKYLFRKEGQNVTLSCEQNLNHDAMYWYRQDPGQGLRLIYYSQIVNDFQKGDIAEGYSVSREKKESFPLTVTSAQKNPTAFYLCASSIPGGIQPQHFGDGTRLSIL.

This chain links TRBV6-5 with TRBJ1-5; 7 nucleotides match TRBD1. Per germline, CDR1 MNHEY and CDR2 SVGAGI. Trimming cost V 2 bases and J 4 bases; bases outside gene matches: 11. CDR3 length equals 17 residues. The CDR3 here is CASSYVNPGTANQPQHF. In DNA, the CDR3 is TGTGCCAGCAGTTACGTCAACCCCGGGACAGCTAATCAGCCCCAGCATTTT.

CDR3 amino acids: CASSLAIGLAGADTQYF. The CDR3 DNA follows: TGTGCCAGCAGCTTAGCGATAGGACTAGCGGGAGCAGATACGCAGTATTTT. This chain links TRBV7-2 with TRBJ2-3; 13 bases align to TRBD2. Per the germline V gene, CDR1 is SGHTA and CDR2 is FQGNSA. This CDR3 has 17 residues. With 0 bases clipped from V and 4 bases from J, the junction kept 4 bases outside the gene matches.

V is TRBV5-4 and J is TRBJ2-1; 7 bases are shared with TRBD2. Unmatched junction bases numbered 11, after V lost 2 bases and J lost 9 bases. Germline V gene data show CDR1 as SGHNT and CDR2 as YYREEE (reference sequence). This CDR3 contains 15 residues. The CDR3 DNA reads TGTGCCAGCAGCTTTCATGGCGGGAGAGCGAGTGAGCAGTTCTTC. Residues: CASSFHGGRASEQFF.

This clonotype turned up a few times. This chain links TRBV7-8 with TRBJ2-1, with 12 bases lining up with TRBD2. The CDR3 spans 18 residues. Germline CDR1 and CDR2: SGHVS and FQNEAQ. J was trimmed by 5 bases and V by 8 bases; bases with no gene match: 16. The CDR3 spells CASFPGLAGGGYDNEQFF. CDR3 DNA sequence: TGTGCCAGCTTCCCGGGGCTAGCGGGAGGGGGTTACGACAATGAGCAGTTCTTC.

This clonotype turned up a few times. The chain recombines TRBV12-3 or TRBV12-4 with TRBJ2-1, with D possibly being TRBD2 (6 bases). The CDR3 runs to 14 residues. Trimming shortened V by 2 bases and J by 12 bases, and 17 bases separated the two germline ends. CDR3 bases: TGTGCCAGCAGTTTAACTACCCAGACTAGGGGGCAGTTCTTC. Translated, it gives CASSLTTQTRGQFF.

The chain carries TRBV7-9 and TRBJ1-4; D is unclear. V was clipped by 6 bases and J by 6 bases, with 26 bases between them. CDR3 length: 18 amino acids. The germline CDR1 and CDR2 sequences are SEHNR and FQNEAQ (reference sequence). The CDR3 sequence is CASRSLYWPKTGDEKLFF. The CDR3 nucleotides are TGTGCCAGCAGGTCATTATATTGGCCGAAGACGGGAGATGAAAAACTGTTTTTT.

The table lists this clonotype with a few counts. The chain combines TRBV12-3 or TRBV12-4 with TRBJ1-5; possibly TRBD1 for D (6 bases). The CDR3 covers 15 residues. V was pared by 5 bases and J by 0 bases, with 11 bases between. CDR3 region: CASSPRGPSNQPQHF. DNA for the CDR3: TGTGCCAGCAGTCCCAGGGGACCTAGCAATCAGCCCCAGCATTTT.

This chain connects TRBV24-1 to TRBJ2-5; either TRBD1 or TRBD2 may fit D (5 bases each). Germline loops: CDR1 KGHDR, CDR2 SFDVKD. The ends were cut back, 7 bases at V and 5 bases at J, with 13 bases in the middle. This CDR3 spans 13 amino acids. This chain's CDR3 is CATSGTQRETQYF. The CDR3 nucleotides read TGTGCCACCAGCGGGACGCAGCGTGAGACCCAGTACTTC.